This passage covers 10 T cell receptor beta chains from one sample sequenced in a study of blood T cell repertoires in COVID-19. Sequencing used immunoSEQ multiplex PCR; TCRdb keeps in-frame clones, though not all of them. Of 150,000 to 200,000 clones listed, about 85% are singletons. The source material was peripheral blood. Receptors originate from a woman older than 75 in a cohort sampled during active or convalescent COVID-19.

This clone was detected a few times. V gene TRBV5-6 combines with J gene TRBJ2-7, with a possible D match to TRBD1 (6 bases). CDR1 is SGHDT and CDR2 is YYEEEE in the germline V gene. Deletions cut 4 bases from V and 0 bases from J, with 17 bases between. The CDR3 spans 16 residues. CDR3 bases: TGTGCCAGCAGCGTACCGGGACACATGTTCTCCTACGAGCAGTACTTC. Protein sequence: CASSVPGHMFSYEQYF.

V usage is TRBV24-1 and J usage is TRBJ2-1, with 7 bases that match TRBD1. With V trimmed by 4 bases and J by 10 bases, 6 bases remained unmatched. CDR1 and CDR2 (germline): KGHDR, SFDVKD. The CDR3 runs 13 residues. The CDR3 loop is CATSDLDRAEQFF. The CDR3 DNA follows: TGTGCCACCAGTGACCTCGACAGGGCGGAGCAGTTCTTC.

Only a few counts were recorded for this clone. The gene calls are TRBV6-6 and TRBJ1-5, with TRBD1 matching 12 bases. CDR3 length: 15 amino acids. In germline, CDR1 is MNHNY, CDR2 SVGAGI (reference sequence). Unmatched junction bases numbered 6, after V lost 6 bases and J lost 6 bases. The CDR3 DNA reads TGTGCCAGCAGCTTGGGACAGGGGGCTAGTCAGCCCCAGCATTTT. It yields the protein CASSLGQGASQPQHF.

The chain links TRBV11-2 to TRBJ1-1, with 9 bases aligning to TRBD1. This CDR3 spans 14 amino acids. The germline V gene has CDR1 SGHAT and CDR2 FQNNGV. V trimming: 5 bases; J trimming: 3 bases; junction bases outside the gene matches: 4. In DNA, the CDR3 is TGTGCCAGCAGCACGGACAGGGGAGACACTGAAGCTTTCTTT. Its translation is CASSTDRGDTEAFF.

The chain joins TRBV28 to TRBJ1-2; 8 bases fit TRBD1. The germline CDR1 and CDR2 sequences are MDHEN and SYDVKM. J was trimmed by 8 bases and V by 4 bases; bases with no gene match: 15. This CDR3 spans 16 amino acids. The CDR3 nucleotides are TGTGCCAGCAGTTCTCACCCGGACAGGGATCGAAAAGGCTACACCTTC. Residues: CASSSHPDRDRKGYTF.

CDR3 in DNA: TGTGCCAGCAGCGAGGGGGGACTAGCGGGAGGCGAGCAGTTCTTC. This encodes CASSEGGLAGGEQFF. The chain combines TRBV9 with TRBJ2-1; 15 bases line up with TRBD2. The length of the CDR3 is 15 residues. The V gene's germline CDR1 is SGDLS and CDR2 YYNGEE. V was clipped by 3 bases and J by 10 bases; unmatched bases: 5. Using reference TRBV9 and TRBJ2-1 for the parts outside the CDR3, the full variable domain is DSGVTQTPKHLITATGQRVTLRCSPRSGDLSVYWYQQSLDQGLQFLIQYYNGEERAKGNILERFSAQQFPDLHSELNLSSLELGDSALYFCASSEGGLAGGEQFFGPGTRLTVL.

The DNA of the CDR3 is TGTGCCACGGCAAGGACAGGGTATGGCTACACCTTC. Amino acid sequence: CATARTGYGYTF. The chain employs TRBV10-3 and TRBJ1-2, with 8 positions matching TRBD1. Germline V gene lookup returns CDR1 ENHRY and CDR2 SYGVKD. V lost 10 bases to trimming and J lost 5 bases; unmatched junction nucleotides: 6. The CDR3 length is 12 residues.

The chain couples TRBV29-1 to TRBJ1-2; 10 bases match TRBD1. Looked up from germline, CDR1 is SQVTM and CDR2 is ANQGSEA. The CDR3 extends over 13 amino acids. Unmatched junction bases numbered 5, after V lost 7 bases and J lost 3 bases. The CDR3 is CSADRGKDYGYTF. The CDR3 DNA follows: TGCAGCGCGGACAGGGGGAAGGACTATGGCTACACCTTC.

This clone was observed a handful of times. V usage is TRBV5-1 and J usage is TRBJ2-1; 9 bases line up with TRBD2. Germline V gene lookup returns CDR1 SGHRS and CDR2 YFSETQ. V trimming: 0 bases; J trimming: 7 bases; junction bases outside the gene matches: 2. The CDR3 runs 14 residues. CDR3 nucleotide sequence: TGCGCCAGCAGCTTGGGGACTAGCGCGAATGAGCAGTTCTTC. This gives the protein CASSLGTSANEQFF.

CDR3 sequence: CASSIRQGATGGEQFF. In nucleotides, the CDR3 is TGTGCCAGCTCAATCAGACAGGGGGCTACTGGAGGGGAGCAGTTCTTC. The genes are TRBV18 and TRBJ2-1, with 10 bases identical to TRBD1. V lost 5 bases and J lost 10; bases outside the gene matches: 14. Germline V gives CDR1 KGHSH, CDR2 LQKENI. This CDR3 comprises 16 residues. The whole variable domain, filled in from reference TRBV18 and TRBJ2-1, reads NAGVMQNPRHLVRRRGQEARLRCSPMKGHSHVYWYRQLPEEGLKFMVYLQKENIIDESGMPKERFSAEFPKEGPSILRIQQVVRGDSAAYFCASSIRQGATGGEQFFGPGTRLTVL.